The 5 T cell receptor beta chains presented below share a single source sample, sequenced in a study of T cells in localized non-small cell lung cancer. Produced via immunoSEQ multiplex PCR; TCRdb's table is partial and in-frame only. The table lists tens of thousands of clones, 92% of them singletons. Here the sequenced sample was peripheral blood, taken before any cancer treatment. The receptor set was obtained from an older female donor with stage I lung adenocarcinoma.

J is TRBJ2-2 and V is TRBV18; D is unresolved. CDR1 is KGHSH and CDR2 is LQKENI in the germline V gene. The length of the CDR3 is 13 residues. V was trimmed by 1 base and J by 3 bases, leaving 3 bases between them. CDR3 DNA sequence: TGTGCCAGCTCACCACGGGACACCGGGGAGCTGTTTTTT. It translates to CASSPRDTGELFF.

The chain combines TRBV15 with TRBJ1-5; tentatively, D is TRBD1 (6 bases). Trimming removed 1 base at V and 2 bases at J, with 18 bases between. The CDR3 is 18 residues long. Germline assignment: CDR1 LNHNV and CDR2 YYDKDF (reference sequence). This CDR3 is CATSRAPQGGNGNQPQHF. The DNA of the CDR3 is TGTGCCACCAGCAGAGCGCCACAGGGTGGGAATGGCAATCAGCCCCAGCATTTT. Supplemented by reference TRBV15 and TRBJ1-5, the full variable domain reads DAMVIQNPRYQVTQFGKPVTLSCSQTLNHNVMYWYQQKSSQAPKLLFHYYDKDFNNEADTPDNFQSRRPNTSFCFLDIRSPGLGDTAMYLCATSRAPQGGNGNQPQHFGDGTRLSIL.

The chain joins TRBV2 to TRBJ1-1; D is ambiguous. Germline V gene lookup returns CDR1 SNHLY and CDR2 FYNNEI. This CDR3 is 11 amino acids long. The V gene lost 8 bases and the J gene lost 2 bases, with 6 bases spanning the gap. CDR3 amino acids: CASGVNTEAFF. The CDR3 region has the DNA TGTGCCAGCGGGGTAAACACTGAAGCTTTCTTT.

The genes are TRBV18 and TRBJ1-2; D is possibly TRBD1 (5 bases). Germline-derived CDR1 and CDR2 are KGHSH and LQKENI. CDR3 length: 13 residues. The V gene lost 5 bases and the J gene lost 6 bases, with 13 bases spanning the gap. The CDR3: CASSSRDGHGYTF. The DNA of the CDR3 is TGTGCCAGCTCATCGAGGGACGGACATGGCTACACCTTC.

This chain uses TRBV25-1 with TRBJ1-1; D uncertain. Deletions cut 5 bases from V and 5 bases from J, with 9 bases between. The CDR3 contains 12 residues. Germline-derived CDR1 and CDR2 are MGHDK and SYGVNS. CDR3 residues: CASSLGRTEAFF. For the CDR3, the DNA is TGTGCCAGCAGTTTGGGTCGGACTGAAGCTTTCTTT. The whole variable domain, filled in from reference TRBV25-1 and TRBJ1-1, reads EADIYQTPRYLVIGTGKKITLECSQTMGHDKMYWYQQDPGMELHLIHYSYGVNSTEKGDLSSESTVSRIRTEHFPLTLESARPSHTSQYLCASSLGRTEAFFGQGTRLTVV.